These T cell receptor beta chains were read from a single sample in a study of radiotherapy plus CTLA-4 blockade in lung cancer. Clones were read by immunoSEQ multiplex PCR, and TCRdb kept only the in-frame ones, dropping some. This table holds approximately 81,000 clones, about four fifths found once. Sequenced material: peripheral blood, taken from a patient treated with radiotherapy plus ipilimumab. All receptors derive from a human donor with non-small cell lung cancer who had a partial response to radiotherapy plus ipilimumab. Some clones in this sample may be carry-over from other donors' samples. The CDR3 runs from the conserved cysteine through the conserved F or W. D genes are given only for firm matches. Size is stated for part of the rows, as once, few or many counts, or as a class when the clone is expanded.

d_gene	len	j_gene	v_gene	abundance	CDR3aa	CDR3nt
TRBD2	16	TRBJ2-1	TRBV7-2	NA	CASSQGTSGAYNEQFF	TGTGCCAGCAGCCAGGGGACTAGCGGGGCCTACAATGAGCAGTTCTTC
NA	11	TRBJ2-2	TRBV28	NA	CAIQGSGELFF	TGTGCCATCCAGGGTTCGGGGGAGCTGTTTTTT
NA	13	TRBJ1-3	TRBV30	NA	CAWSIVSGNTIYF	TGTGCCTGGAGTATAGTCTCTGGAAACACCATATATTTT
TRBD1	15	TRBJ2-2	TRBV6-4	NA	CASRQGQGAAGELFF	TGTGCCAGCAGGCAGGGACAGGGGGCCGCCGGGGAGCTGTTTTTT
TRBD1	16	TRBJ1-4	TRBV9	NA	CASSVGTGQLTEKLFF	TGTGCCAGCAGCGTCGGGACAGGCCAACTTACTGAAAAACTGTTTTTT
TRBD2	16	TRBJ2-1	TRBV5-5	NA	CASSLYLAGGGNEQFF	TGTGCCAGCAGCTTGTATCTAGCGGGGGGAGGGAATGAGCAGTTCTTC
NA	14	TRBJ2-2	TRBV11-2	NA	CASSFLVGGGELFF	TGTGCCAGCAGCTTTTTGGTAGGCGGCGGGGAGCTGTTTTTT
TRBD2	16	TRBJ2-5	TRBV28	NA	CASSKPGLAVQETQYF	TGTGCCAGCAGTAAACCGGGACTAGCGGTCCAAGAGACCCAGTACTTC
NA	15	TRBJ1-1	TRBV7-2	once	CASGPRGQRSTEAFF	TGTGCCAGCGGGCCTCGAGGGCAGCGAAGCACTGAAGCTTTCTTT
TRBD2	13	TRBJ2-7	TRBV6-5	NA	CASKETSGYEQYF	TGTGCCAGCAAGGAGACTAGCGGCTACGAGCAGTACTTC
NA	16	TRBJ2-7	TRBV15	once	CATSRDPLPVSYEQYF	TGTGCCACCAGCAGAGATCCTCTTCCGGTTTCCTACGAGCAGTACTTC
NA	12	TRBJ1-2	TRBV11-2	NA	CASSSSNYGYTF	TGTGCCAGCAGTTCCTCTAACTATGGCTACACCTTC
NA	13	TRBJ1-4	TRBV6-5	few	CASSEGGGEKLFF	TGTGCCAGCAGTGAAGGCGGGGGTGAAAAACTGTTTTTT
NA	16	TRBJ2-2	TRBV19	NA	CASSIRFSPGGGELFF	TGTGCCAGTAGTATTAGGTTTTCCCCCGGGGGCGGGGAGCTGTTTTTT
TRBD1	17	TRBJ1-4	TRBV7-2	few	CASSTRDRGATNEKLFF	TGTGCCAGCAGCACCCGGGACAGGGGGGCAACTAATGAAAAACTGTTTTTT
TRBD1	16	TRBJ2-2	TRBV5-4	NA	CASSPDRSMNTGELFF	TGTGCCAGCAGCCCGGACAGGAGCATGAACACCGGGGAGCTGTTTTTT
TRBD1	16	TRBJ2-2	TRBV2	NA	CASQPVPGQGTGELFF	TGTGCCAGTCAACCCGTCCCGGGACAGGGGACCGGGGAGCTGTTTTTT
NA	14	TRBJ1-2	TRBV4-3	few	CASSPNDSNYGYTF	TGCGCCAGCAGCCCCAATGACTCTAACTATGGCTACACCTTC
NA	15	TRBJ1-2	TRBV5-5	NA	CASSLVVNPDYGYTF	TGTGCCAGCAGCTTGGTAGTGAACCCTGACTATGGCTACACCTTC
NA	13	TRBJ2-3	TRBV10-3	once	CAIGGGIQDTQYF	TGTGCCATCGGTGGCGGGATTCAAGATACGCAGTATTTT
NA	16	TRBJ2-3	TRBV7-6	NA	CASSSKDLVTGDTQYF	TGTGCCAGCAGTTCCAAAGATCTGGTTACCGGAGATACGCAGTATTTT
TRBD1	13	TRBJ1-2	TRBV19	NA	CASRTGGFYGYTF	TGTGCCAGTAGGACAGGGGGCTTCTATGGCTACACCTTC
TRBD1	13	TRBJ1-5	TRBV5-4	NA	CASSTDRDQPQHF	TGTGCCAGCAGCACGGACAGGGATCAGCCCCAGCATTTT
TRBD1	14	TRBJ1-1	TRBV4-1	NA	CASRGTGKGTEAFF	TGCGCCAGCCGCGGGACAGGGAAGGGCACTGAAGCTTTCTTT
NA	15	TRBJ2-7	TRBV6-6	NA	CASSTTRGGSYEQYF	TGTGCCAGCAGCACTACAAGGGGGGGGTCCTACGAGCAGTACTTC
NA	13	TRBJ1-1	TRBV5-6	few	CASSLGQFVGAFF	TGTGCCAGCAGCTTGGGACAGTTCGTGGGAGCTTTCTTT
NA	15	TRBJ1-2	TRBV7-8	NA	CASSPVRTALYGYTF	TGTGCCAGCAGCCCCGTTAGGACAGCTCTCTATGGCTACACCTTC
TRBD1	14	TRBJ2-7	TRBV28	NA	CASRPRQGSYEQYF	TGTGCCAGCAGGCCCCGACAGGGGTCCTACGAGCAGTACTTC
TRBD1	14	TRBJ1-2	TRBV7-3	NA	CASSPTGQGYGYTF	TGTGCCAGCAGCCCAACCGGACAGGGGTATGGCTACACCTTC
TRBD2	17	TRBJ2-1	TRBV18	NA	CASSPTGVAGGRNEQFF	TGTGCCAGCTCACCAACCGGAGTAGCGGGGGGGCGCAATGAGCAGTTCTTC
TRBD2	14	TRBJ2-1	TRBV29-1	once	CSVTGLVKNNEQFF	TGCAGCGTTACGGGACTAGTCAAGAACAATGAGCAGTTCTTC
TRBD2	16	TRBJ2-2	TRBV7-8	NA	CASSFSLAGGAGELFF	TGTGCCAGCAGCTTCTCCCTAGCGGGAGGTGCTGGGGAGCTGTTTTTT
NA	16	TRBJ2-3	TRBV14	few	CASSHPQTVRLDTQYF	TGTGCCAGCAGCCACCCCCAGACAGTCCGCCTGGATACGCAGTATTTT
TRBD1	16	TRBJ1-1	TRBV19	NA	CTSSMLSGQRNTEAFF	TGTACCAGTAGTATGCTTTCGGGACAGAGAAACACTGAAGCTTTCTTT
TRBD1	14	TRBJ1-6	TRBV6-1	NA	CATLQGSFNSPLHF	TGTGCCACGTTACAGGGGTCTTTTAATTCACCCCTCCACTTT
TRBD1	14	TRBJ1-6	TRBV7-2	NA	CASSRQGANSPLHF	TGTGCCAGCAGTAGACAGGGCGCGAATTCACCCCTCCACTTT
TRBD2	15	TRBJ2-5	TRBV19	NA	CASSLAGGLYGSQYF	TGTGCCAGTAGTTTGGCGGGGGGCCTCTACGGTTCCCAGTACTTC
NA	14	TRBJ1-6	TRBV7-9	NA	CASSQMGGYSPLHF	TGTGCCAGCAGCCAGATGGGGGGGTATTCACCCCTCCACTTT
TRBD2	16	TRBJ2-3	TRBV5-4	NA	CASSSLAGAAPDTQYF	TGTGCCAGCAGCTCCCTAGCGGGGGCCGCCCCAGATACGCAGTATTTT
TRBD1	13	TRBJ1-2	TRBV7-9	NA	CASSLSTGEGYTF	TGTGCCAGCAGCTTATCGACAGGGGAGGGCTACACCTTC
TRBD1	13	TRBJ2-3	TRBV5-8	NA	CASSLSRTGSQYF	TGTGCCAGCAGCCTCTCAAGGACAGGGTCGCAGTATTTT
TRBD1	16	TRBJ2-7	TRBV7-9	NA	CASSFTGEGGGYEQYF	TGTGCCAGCAGCTTCACAGGGGAAGGAGGTGGCTACGAGCAGTACTTC
TRBD1	16	TRBJ2-3	TRBV19	few	CASSIPTRGGKDTQYF	TGTGCCAGTAGTATACCCACCCGAGGGGGCAAGGATACGCAGTATTTT
NA	14	TRBJ2-5	TRBV27	NA	CASSFRGGRETQYF	TGTGCCAGCAGTTTTAGGGGAGGTCGGGAGACCCAGTACTTC
NA	14	TRBJ1-2	TRBV27	NA	CASSRGARLYGYTF	TGTGCCAGCAGCCGTGGGGCCCGACTCTATGGCTACACCTTC
NA	15	TRBJ2-1	TRBV13	NA	CASSGSPLSSDEQFF	TGTGCCAGCAGCGGTAGTCCCCTGAGTAGCGATGAGCAGTTCTTC
TRBD1	16	TRBJ1-2	TRBV7-2	NA	CASSLAGTGDNYGYTF	TGTGCCAGCAGCTTAGCGGGGACAGGGGATAACTATGGCTACACCTTC